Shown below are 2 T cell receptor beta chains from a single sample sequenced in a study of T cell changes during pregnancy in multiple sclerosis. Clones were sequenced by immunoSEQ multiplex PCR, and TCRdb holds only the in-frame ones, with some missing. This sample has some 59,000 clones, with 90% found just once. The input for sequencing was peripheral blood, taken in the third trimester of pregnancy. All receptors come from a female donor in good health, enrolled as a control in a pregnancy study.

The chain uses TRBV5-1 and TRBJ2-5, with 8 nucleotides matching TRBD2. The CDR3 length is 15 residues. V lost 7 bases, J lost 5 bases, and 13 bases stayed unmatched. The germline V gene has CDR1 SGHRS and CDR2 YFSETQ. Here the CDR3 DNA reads TGCGCCAGCTCCCCGACTAGCGCTTTGTCGGAGACCCAGTACTTC. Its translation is CASSPTSALSETQYF.

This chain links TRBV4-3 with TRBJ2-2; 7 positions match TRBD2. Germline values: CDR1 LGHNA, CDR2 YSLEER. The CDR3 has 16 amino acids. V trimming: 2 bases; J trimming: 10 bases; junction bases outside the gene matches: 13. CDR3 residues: CASSQNSSGGVEELFF. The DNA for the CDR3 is TGCGCCAGCAGCCAAAACTCAAGTGGGGGGGTCGAGGAGCTGTTTTTT.